These 8 T cell receptor beta chains originate from one sample sequenced in a study of blood T cell repertoires in COVID-19 (TCRdb year 2020). Library generation was performed with the immunoSEQ multiplex PCR assay. TCRdb re-hosts the immuneACCESS table, in-frame sequences only. Its copies lack some clones; in the studies checked, an unresolved V gene accounts for under half of them, and the cause for the rest is not known. This sample lists 220,000 or so clones; under 90% were detected once. The ten largest account for less than 4% of the sample. Sequencing was done on a sample of peripheral blood. The receptors were sampled from a woman aged 80 or over with acute or convalescent COVID-19.

The rearrangement joins TRBV7-6 to TRBJ2-2; no clear D. CDR3 size: 13 residues. V lost 5 bases and J lost 0, with 4 bases in between. The germline gives CDR1 SGHVS, CDR2 FNYEAQ. Here the CDR3 reads CASSQSNTGELFF. CDR3 sequence (DNA): TGTGCCAGCAGCCAATCGAACACCGGGGAGCTGTTTTTT.

The chain couples TRBV10-3 to TRBJ2-7, with a possible D match to TRBD2 (5 bases). V shed 4 bases and J shed 2 bases, with 12 bases lying between them. The CDR3 covers 14 residues. The V gene's germline CDR1 is ENHRY and CDR2 SYGVKD. In nucleotides, the CDR3 is TGTGCCATCAGTGTAGGAAGCGGAACCTACGAGCAGTACTTC. Protein sequence: CAISVGSGTYEQYF.

This clone was seen a few times. The CDR3 loop reads CASRVGEVYGYTF. Here the CDR3 DNA reads TGTGCCAGCAGGGTCGGGGAAGTCTATGGCTACACCTTC. The chain combines TRBV12-3 or TRBV12-4 with TRBJ1-2, with D uncertain. Trimming pared 6 bases from V and 4 bases from J, leaving 12 bases between. The CDR3 runs to 13 residues.

The rearrangement joins TRBV18 to TRBJ2-1; 7 bases fit TRBD2. Germline-derived CDR1 and CDR2 are KGHSH and LQKENI. The J segment lost 7 bases and the V segment lost 3 bases, leaving 6 bases of the junction unmatched. This CDR3 region has 14 residues. In DNA form, the CDR3 reads TGTGCCAGCTCACCCTCGCAGGGAGGGAATGAGCAGTTCTTC. It yields the protein CASSPSQGGNEQFF.

The chain employs TRBV25-1 and TRBJ1-2; 10 nucleotides align to TRBD1. The germline V gene encodes CDR1 MGHDK and CDR2 SYGVNS. The CDR3 covers 15 residues. With V trimmed by 3 bases and J by 9 bases, 10 bases remained unmatched. The CDR3 DNA reads TGTGCCAGCAGTGAGATCCAGGACAGGGGGAGAAGCTACACCTTC. Translated, it gives CASSEIQDRGRSYTF.

This chain joins TRBV14 and TRBJ2-2, with D possibly matching TRBD2 (5 bases). Germline V gene lookup returns CDR1 SGHDN and CDR2 FVKESK. V gave up 5 bases and J gave up 0 bases, with 13 bases separating them. The CDR3 extends over 16 amino acids. CDR3 sequence reads: CASSFVHGANTGELFF. The CDR3 bases are TGTGCCAGCAGCTTCGTCCACGGGGCGAACACCGGGGAGCTGTTTTTT.

This chain joins TRBV7-9 and TRBJ1-5; D possibly corresponds to TRBD1 (5 bases). Germline-derived CDR1 and CDR2 are SEHNR and FQNEAQ (reference sequence). CDR3 length: 15 residues. Trimming pared 2 bases from V and 1 base from J, leaving 9 bases between. The CDR3 spells CASSLQGSSNQPQHF. The CDR3, as DNA: TGTGCCAGCAGCTTACAGGGAAGCAGCAATCAGCCCCAGCATTTT.

Here the CDR3 reads CAWSAQGTFASNYGYTF. The CDR3, as DNA: TGTGCCTGGAGTGCCCAGGGGACCTTTGCCTCTAACTATGGCTACACCTTC. The J gene is TRBJ1-2, the V gene TRBV30, with a tentative D call TRBD1 (6 bases). The CDR3 covers 17 residues. The V end lost 1 base, the J end lost 0 bases, and 18 bases lay between the germline ends. Germline CDR1 GTSNPN, CDR2 SVGIG (reference sequence).